This T cell receptor beta chain emerged from a study of CD8+CD57+ T cells in acquired aplastic anemia. For the study at large: Across the sorted CD4+ and CD8+ cells, DNA amounts averaged roughly 3 ug. The average read count for CD4+ cells in healthy donors was 8.5 million to 11 million.

Broader study findings: The same twenty-nine CD8+ CDR3 sequences occurred in patients and in controls. Any difference that existed in CD8+ Simpson's diversity between patients and controls was not significant.

Germline trimming cut 6 bases from V and 3 bases from J; bases unmatched to any gene: 14. The CDR3 extends over 17 amino acids. Looked up from germline, CDR1 is PRHDT and CDR2 is FYEKMQ (reference sequence). Concerning this clonotype itself: Its specificity is not known.

The TCR beta profiling, which covered VDJ combination and CDR3 sequence, was carried out using genomic DNA as the template. MiXCR, applied by TCRdb to the reads, yields one record per CDR3 protein. Among hundreds of thousands of distinct CDR3 sequences listed, about two thirds were seen once. Sequences were obtained from sorted CD4+, CD8+, or CD8+CD57+ T cells (not recorded which) from PBMCs. The chain is built from TRBV13 and TRBJ2-1, with 7 bases matching TRBD2. This clonotype originated in a human donor in good health, serving as a control. CDR3 in amino acids: CASSLDRRGGNYNEQFF. For the CDR3, the DNA is TGTGCCAGCAGTCTGGATCGTCGCGGGGGAAACTACAATGAGCAGTTCTTC.